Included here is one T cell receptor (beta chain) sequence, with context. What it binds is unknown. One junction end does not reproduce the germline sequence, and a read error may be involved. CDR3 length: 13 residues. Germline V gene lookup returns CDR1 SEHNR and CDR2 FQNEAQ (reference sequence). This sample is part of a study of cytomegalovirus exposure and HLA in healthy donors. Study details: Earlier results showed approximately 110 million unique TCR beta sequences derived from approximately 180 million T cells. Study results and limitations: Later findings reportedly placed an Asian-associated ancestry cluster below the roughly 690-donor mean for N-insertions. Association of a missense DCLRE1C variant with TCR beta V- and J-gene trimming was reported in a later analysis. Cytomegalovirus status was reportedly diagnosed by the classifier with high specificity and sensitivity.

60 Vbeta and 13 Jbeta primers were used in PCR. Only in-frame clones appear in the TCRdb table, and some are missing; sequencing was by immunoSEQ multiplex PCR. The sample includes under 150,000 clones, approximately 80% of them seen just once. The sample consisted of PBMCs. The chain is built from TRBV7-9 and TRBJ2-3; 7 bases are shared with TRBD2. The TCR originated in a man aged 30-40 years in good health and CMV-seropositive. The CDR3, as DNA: TGTTCCAGCAGCATTGGACTAGTCGATACGCAGTATTTT. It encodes CSSSIGLVDTQYF.